These T cell receptor beta chains were read from a single sample in a study of T-cell reconstitution after alpha-beta-depleted transplantation in children. MiXCR, applied by TCRdb to the PCR reads, yields one record per CDR3 protein. The data hold a few hundred thousand distinct CDR3 sequences, with about 8.8% observed a single time. The sample here was PBMCs from the stem cell graft donor, taken from the stem cell graft. Every receptor here comes from a human donor who donated a stem cell graft to a child with SCID. CDR3s include the opening cysteine and the closing phenylalanine or tryptophan. Fields, in order: J gene, V gene, D gene, clone size, CDR3 DNA, CDR3 protein. D genes are given only for firm matches. The size of a clone is reported for some rows only, either as once, few or many, or as a class for expanded clones.

TRBJ2-1 | TRBV27 | - | many | TGTGCCAGCAGCTTAAGCTCCTACAATGAGCAGTTCTTC | CASSLSSYNEQFF
TRBJ1-2 | TRBV20-1 | - | many | TGCAGTGCTAGAGATGGACTGAAGAACTATGGCTACACCTTC | CSARDGLKNYGYTF
TRBJ1-1 | TRBV5-1 | - | many | TGCGCCAGCGCATCCGGCGCAGGGCGGTACACTGAAGCTTTCTTT | CASASGAGRYTEAFF
TRBJ2-3 | TRBV5-1 | - | - | TGCGCCAGCAGCTTGGCGCGGACAGAAGGGTTCGGGCAGTATTTT | CASSLARTEGFGQYF
TRBJ1-6 | TRBV4-3 | - | - | TGCGCCAGCAGCCAATTGCCTCTATGGAGCTATAATTCACCCCTCCACTTT | CASSQLPLWSYNSPLHF
TRBJ2-7 | TRBV20-1 | - | many | TGCAGTGCTGTGACAGCAAGCTCCTACGAGCAGTACTTC | CSAVTASSYEQYF
TRBJ1-6 | TRBV4-3 | TRBD1 | many | TGCGCCAGCGCGTTGGGCCGGGACAGTGGGTTCTATAATTCACCCCTCCACTTT | CASALGRDSGFYNSPLHF
TRBJ1-1 | TRBV3-1 | - | - | TGTGCCAGCAGCCAAGCGGGTAGACAGAACACTGAAGCTTTCTTT | CASSQAGRQNTEAFF
TRBJ2-4 | TRBV5-4 | TRBD2 | many | TGTGCCAGCAGCTCCAAACTAGCGGGGGTGGAAAACATTCAGTACTTC | CASSSKLAGVENIQYF
TRBJ1-2 | TRBV5-1 | - | many | TGCGCCAGCAGCTCCGGGACCGAGAACTATGGCTACACCTTC | CASSSGTENYGYTF
TRBJ2-7 | TRBV5-1 | - | many | TGCGCCAGCAGCTTGGAAGGGGCGCGGTACGAGCAGTACTTC | CASSLEGARYEQYF
TRBJ1-5 | TRBV5-5 | - | many | TGTGCCAGCAGCTTGGGGCAGGAGGCCAATCAGCCCCAGCATTTT | CASSLGQEANQPQHF
TRBJ2-5 | TRBV5-8 | TRBD2 | many | TGTGCCAGCAGCTCCCCGGGACTAGCGACAGACGACCAGTACTTC | CASSSPGLATDDQYF
TRBJ2-3 | TRBV12-3/TRBV12-4 | TRBD2 | many | TGTGCCAGCAGTACCCTAGCGGGGGGAGGAGATACGCAGTATTTT | CASSTLAGGGDTQYF
TRBJ2-1 | TRBV11-3 | - | many | TGTGCCAGCACCTGGAAAGGAGGGGCAGGGGATGAGCAGTTCTTC | CASTWKGGAGDEQFF
TRBJ2-1 | TRBV5-1 | - | many | TGCGCCAGCAGCTTGGAGGACGGAGCCTACAATGAGCAGTTCTTC | CASSLEDGAYNEQFF